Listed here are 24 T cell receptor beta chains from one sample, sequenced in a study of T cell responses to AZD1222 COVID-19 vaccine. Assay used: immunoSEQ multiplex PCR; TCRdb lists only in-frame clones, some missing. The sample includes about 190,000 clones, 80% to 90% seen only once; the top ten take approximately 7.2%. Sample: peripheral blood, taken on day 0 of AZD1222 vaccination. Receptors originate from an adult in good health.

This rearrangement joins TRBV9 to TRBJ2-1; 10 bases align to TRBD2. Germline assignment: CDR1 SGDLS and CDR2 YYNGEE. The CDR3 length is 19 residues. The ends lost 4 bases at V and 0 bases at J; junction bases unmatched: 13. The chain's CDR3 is CASSRRSTSGVISYNEQFF. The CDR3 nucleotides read TGTGCCAGCAGCAGAAGGTCAACTAGCGGGGTCATCTCCTACAATGAGCAGTTCTTC. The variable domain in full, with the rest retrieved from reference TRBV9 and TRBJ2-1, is DSGVTQTPKHLITATGQRVTLRCSPRSGDLSVYWYQQSLDQGLQFLIQYYNGEERAKGNILERFSAQQFPDLHSELNLSSLELGDSALYFCASSRRSTSGVISYNEQFFGPGTRLTVL.

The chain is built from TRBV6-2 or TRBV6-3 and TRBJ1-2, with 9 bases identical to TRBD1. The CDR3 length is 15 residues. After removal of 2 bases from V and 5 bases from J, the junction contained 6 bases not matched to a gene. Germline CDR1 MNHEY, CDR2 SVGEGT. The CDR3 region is CASSYGGDRAYGYTF. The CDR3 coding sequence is TGTGCCAGCAGTTACGGCGGGGACAGGGCTTATGGCTACACCTTC.

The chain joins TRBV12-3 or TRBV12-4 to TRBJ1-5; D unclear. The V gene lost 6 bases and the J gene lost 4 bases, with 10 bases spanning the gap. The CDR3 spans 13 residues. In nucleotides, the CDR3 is TGTGCCAGCAGCCCGGTTGTGAATCAGCCCCAGCATTTT. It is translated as CASSPVVNQPQHF.

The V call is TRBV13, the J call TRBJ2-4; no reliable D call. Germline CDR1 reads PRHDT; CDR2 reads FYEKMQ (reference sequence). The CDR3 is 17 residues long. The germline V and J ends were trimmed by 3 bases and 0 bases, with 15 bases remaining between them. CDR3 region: CASSFQETSLAKNIQYF. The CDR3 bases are TGTGCCAGCAGCTTTCAGGAGACCTCCCTAGCCAAAAACATTCAGTACTTC.

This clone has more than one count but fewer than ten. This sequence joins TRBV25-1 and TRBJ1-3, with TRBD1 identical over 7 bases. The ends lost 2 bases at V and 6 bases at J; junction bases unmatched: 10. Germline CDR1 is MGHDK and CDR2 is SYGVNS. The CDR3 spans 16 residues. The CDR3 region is CASSEATGTEANTIYF. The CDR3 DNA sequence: TGTGCCAGCAGTGAAGCGACCGGGACAGAGGCAAACACCATATATTTT.

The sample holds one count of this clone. The CDR3 nucleotides are TGTGCCAGCAGCTTCGGGACAGGACACTACGAGCAGTACGTC. This codes for CASSFGTGHYEQYV. The V gene is TRBV5-6, the J gene TRBJ2-7; 8 nucleotides agree with TRBD1. Germline values: CDR1 SGHDT, CDR2 YYEEEE. Trimming removed 2 bases from V and 3 bases from J; junction bases left unmatched: 4. This CDR3 contains 14 residues.

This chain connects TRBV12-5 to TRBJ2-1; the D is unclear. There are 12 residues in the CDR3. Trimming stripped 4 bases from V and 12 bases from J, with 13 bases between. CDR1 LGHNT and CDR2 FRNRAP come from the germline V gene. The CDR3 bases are TGTGCTAGTGGTTCCCTAGGTGGAAGGCAGTTCTTC. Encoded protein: CASGSLGGRQFF.

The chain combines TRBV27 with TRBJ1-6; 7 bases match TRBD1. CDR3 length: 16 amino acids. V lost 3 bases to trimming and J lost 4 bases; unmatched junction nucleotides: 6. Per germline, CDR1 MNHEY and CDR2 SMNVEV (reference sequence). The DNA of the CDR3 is TGTGCCAGCAGTTTTACAGGGGAGGTGTATAATTCACCCCTCCACTTT. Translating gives CASSFTGEVYNSPLHF.

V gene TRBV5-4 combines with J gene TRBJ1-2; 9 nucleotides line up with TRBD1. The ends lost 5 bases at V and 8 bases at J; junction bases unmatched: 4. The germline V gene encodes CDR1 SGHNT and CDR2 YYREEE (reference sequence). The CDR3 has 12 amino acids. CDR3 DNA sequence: TGTGCCAGCAGAGGGACAGGGCTAGGCTACACCTTC. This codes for CASRGTGLGYTF.

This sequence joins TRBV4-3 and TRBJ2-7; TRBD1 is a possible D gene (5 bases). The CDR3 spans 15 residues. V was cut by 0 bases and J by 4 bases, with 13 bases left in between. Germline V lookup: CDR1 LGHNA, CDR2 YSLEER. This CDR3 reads CASSQDSGSAYEQYF. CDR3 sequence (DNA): TGCGCCAGCAGCCAAGACTCAGGGTCCGCATACGAGCAGTACTTC.

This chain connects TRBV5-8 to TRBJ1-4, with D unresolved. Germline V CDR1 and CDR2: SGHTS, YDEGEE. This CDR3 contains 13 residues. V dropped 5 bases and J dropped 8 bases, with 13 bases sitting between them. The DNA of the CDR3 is TGTGCCAGCAGGACTCTTCTAGGGGAAAAACTGTTTTTT. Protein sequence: CASRTLLGEKLFF.

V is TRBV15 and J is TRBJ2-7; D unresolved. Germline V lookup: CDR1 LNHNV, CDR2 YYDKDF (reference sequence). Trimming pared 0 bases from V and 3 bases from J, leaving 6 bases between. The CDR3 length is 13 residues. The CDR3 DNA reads TGTGCCACCAGCAGAGAGGTCAGCTACGAGCAGTACGTC. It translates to CATSREVSYEQYV.

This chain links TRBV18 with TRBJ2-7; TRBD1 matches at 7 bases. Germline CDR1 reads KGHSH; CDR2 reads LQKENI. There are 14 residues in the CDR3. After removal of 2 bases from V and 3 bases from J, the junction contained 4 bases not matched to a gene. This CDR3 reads CASSPTGTDYEQYF. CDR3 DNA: TGTGCCAGCTCACCAACCGGGACAGACTACGAGCAGTACTTC.

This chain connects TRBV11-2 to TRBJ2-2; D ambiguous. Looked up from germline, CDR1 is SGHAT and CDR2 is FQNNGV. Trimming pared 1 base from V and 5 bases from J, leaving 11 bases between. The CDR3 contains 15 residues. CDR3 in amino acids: CASSLVGKATGELFF. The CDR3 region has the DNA TGTGCCAGCAGCTTAGTAGGCAAGGCTACCGGGGAGCTGTTTTTT.

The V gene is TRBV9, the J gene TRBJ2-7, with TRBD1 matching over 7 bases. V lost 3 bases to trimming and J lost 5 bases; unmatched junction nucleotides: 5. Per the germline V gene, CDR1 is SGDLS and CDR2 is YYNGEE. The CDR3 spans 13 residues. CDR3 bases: TGTGCCAGCAGCGGACAGGGTTCTCACGAGCAGTACTTC. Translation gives CASSGQGSHEQYF.

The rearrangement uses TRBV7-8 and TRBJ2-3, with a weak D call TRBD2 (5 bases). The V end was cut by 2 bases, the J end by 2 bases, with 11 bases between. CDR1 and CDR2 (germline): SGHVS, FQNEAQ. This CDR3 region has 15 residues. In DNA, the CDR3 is TGTGCCAGCAGCTTATTTGGCGGGCCCACAGATACGCAGTATTTT. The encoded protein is CASSLFGGPTDTQYF.

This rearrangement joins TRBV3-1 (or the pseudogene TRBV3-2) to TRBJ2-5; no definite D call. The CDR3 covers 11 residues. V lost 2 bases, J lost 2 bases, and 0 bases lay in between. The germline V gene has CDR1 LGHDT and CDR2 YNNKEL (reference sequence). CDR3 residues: CASSQQETQYF. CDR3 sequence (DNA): TGTGCCAGCAGCCAACAAGAGACCCAGTACTTC.

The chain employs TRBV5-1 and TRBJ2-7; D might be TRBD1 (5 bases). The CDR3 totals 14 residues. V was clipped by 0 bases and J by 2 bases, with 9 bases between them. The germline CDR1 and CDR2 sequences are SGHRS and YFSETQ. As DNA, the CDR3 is TGCGCCAGCAGCTTGGCCGTCAGGGCCTACGAGCAGTACTTC. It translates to CASSLAVRAYEQYF.

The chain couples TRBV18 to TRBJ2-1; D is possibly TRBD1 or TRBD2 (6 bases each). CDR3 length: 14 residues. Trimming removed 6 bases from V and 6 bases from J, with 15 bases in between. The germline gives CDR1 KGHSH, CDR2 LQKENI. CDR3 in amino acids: CASSRDGGGNEQFF. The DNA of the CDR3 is TGTGCCAGCTCGCGTGATGGAGGGGGCAATGAGCAGTTCTTC.

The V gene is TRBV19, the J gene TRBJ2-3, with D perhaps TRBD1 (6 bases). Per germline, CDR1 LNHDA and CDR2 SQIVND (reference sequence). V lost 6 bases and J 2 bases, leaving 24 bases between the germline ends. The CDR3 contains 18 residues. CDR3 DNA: TGTGCCAGTAGGAACTACCGAACGATGACAGGTACCACAGATACGCAGTATTTT. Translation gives CASRNYRTMTGTTDTQYF.

The CDR3 loop reads CARSARAGGGTDTQYF. The CDR3, as DNA: TGTGCCAGAAGCGCCCGGGCAGGTGGGGGCACAGATACGCAGTATTTT. The gene calls are TRBV5-3 and TRBJ2-3, with unresolved D. TRBV5-3 falls under the ORF class, with uncertain function. This CDR3 region has 16 residues. V shed 4 bases and J shed 1 base, with 16 bases lying between them.

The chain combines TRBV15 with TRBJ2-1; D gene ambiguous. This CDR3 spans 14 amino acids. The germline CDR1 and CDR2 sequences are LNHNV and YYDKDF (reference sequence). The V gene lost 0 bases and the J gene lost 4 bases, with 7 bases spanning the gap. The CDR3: CATSRDPSYNEQFF. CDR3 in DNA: TGTGCCACCAGCAGAGATCCCTCATACAATGAGCAGTTCTTC. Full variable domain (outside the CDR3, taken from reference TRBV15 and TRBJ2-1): DAMVIQNPRYQVTQFGKPVTLSCSQTLNHNVMYWYQQKSSQAPKLLFHYYDKDFNNEADTPDNFQSRRPNTSFCFLDIRSPGLGDTAMYLCATSRDPSYNEQFFGPGTRLTVL.

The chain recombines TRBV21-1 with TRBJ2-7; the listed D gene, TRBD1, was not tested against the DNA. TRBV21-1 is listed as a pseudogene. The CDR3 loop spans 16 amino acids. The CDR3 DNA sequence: TGTGCCAGCAGCGGAAGGACAGGGAGGTTTCCGGACGAGCAGTACGTC. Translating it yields CASSGRTGRFPDEQYV.

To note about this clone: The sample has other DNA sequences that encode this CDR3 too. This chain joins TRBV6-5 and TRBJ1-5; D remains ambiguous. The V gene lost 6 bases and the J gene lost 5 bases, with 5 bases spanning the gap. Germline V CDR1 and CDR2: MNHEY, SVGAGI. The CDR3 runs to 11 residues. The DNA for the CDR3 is TGTGCCAGCAGCCAAGATCAGCCCCAGCATTTT. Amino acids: CASSQDQPQHF.